The 6 T cell receptor beta chains listed next were all sequenced from one sample in a study of response to subunit inactivated influenza vaccine. In TCRdb, the RT-PCR reads were re-called with MiXCR into one record per CDR3 protein. Of approximately 570,000 distinct CDR3 sequences listed, around 8% are singletons. Source: PBMCs from blood, taken around 25 months after vaccination. The source of these receptors is a man aged 50 to 69 who received an inactivated influenza vaccine.

Many counts were recorded for this clonotype. The rearrangement joins TRBV12-3 or TRBV12-4 to TRBJ2-2; D not resolved. Trimming pared 5 bases from V and 2 bases from J, leaving 9 bases between. The CDR3 has 14 amino acids. CDR3 region: CASSPNVNTGELFF. The DNA for the CDR3 is TGTGCCAGCAGTCCCAACGTCAACACCGGGGAGCTGTTTTTT.

This clonotype was counted between two and nine times. In nucleotides, the CDR3 is TGTGCCAGCAGCCAAGTCTCCGGGGAGCTGTTTTTT. It yields the protein CASSQVSGELFF. The chain has TRBV3-1 and TRBJ2-2; the D is unclear. The germline gives CDR1 LGHDT, CDR2 YNNKEL (reference sequence). Trimming cost V 1 base and J 6 bases, with 3 bases left between them. The CDR3 has 12 amino acids.

The chain uses TRBV27 and TRBJ2-2; no clear D. This CDR3 has 15 residues. Germline V gene sequence: CDR1 MNHEY, CDR2 SMNVEV (reference sequence). V dropped 3 bases and J dropped 0 bases, with 8 bases sitting between them. CDR3 in amino acids: CASSLIRSNTGELFF. The CDR3 DNA is TGTGCCAGCAGTTTGATCAGATCGAACACCGGGGAGCTGTTTTTT.

The V and J genes are TRBV6-2 or TRBV6-3 and TRBJ2-7, with D perhaps TRBD2 (7 bases). The V gene's germline CDR1 is MNHEY and CDR2 SVGEGT. Trimming removed 8 bases from V and 1 base from J, with 12 bases in between. The CDR3 length is 13 residues. The CDR3 nucleotides are TGTGCCAGCGGGGGGGGCCTTTCCTACGAGCAGTACTTC. Its protein product is CASGGGLSYEQYF.

This clonotype has a single count. A clone one base away is much larger, so this may be a read error. The V and J genes are TRBV7-2 and TRBJ1-2; tentative D call: TRBD1 (5 bases). Germline assignment: CDR1 SGHTA and CDR2 FQGNSA. CDR3 length: 13 residues. For the CDR3, the DNA is TGTGCCGGCAGCTTAGGGGCCCTCTATGGCTACACCTTC. It specifies CAGSLGALYGYTF.

This clonotype has at least ten counts. J is TRBJ2-7 and V is TRBV4-2; D might be TRBD1 or TRBD2, each matching 5 bases. CDR1 and CDR2 (germline): LGHNA, YNFKEQ. Deletions cut 0 bases from V and 2 bases from J, with 11 bases between. This CDR3 has 15 residues. In nucleotides, the CDR3 is TGTGCCAGCAGCCAAGATCCCGGGGACCCCTACGAGCAGTACTTC. Its protein product is CASSQDPGDPYEQYF.